This T cell receptor (beta chain) emerged from a study of shared clonotypes between healthy human individuals. The germline V and J ends were trimmed by 2 bases and 6 bases, with 5 bases remaining between them. The V gene's germline CDR1 is MNHEY and CDR2 SVGAGI. This CDR3 region has 11 residues. Notes on this clone: Within the sample, other DNA sequences also encode this same CDR3.

The protocol was immunoSEQ multiplex PCR, while the TCRdb copy is restricted to in-frame clones and leaves out a portion. The data contain some 530,000 clones, roughly 80% of them singletons. Specimen: PBMCs. This TCR was recovered from a woman aged 40 to 55 in good health. Some clones in this sample may be carry-over from other donors' samples. The J gene is TRBJ2-7, the V gene TRBV6-5; D remains unclear. CDR3 protein: CASSYIGEQYF. Written as DNA, the CDR3 is TGTGCCAGCAGTTACATCGGCGAGCAGTACTTC.